Following are 2 T cell receptor beta chains from one sample sequenced in a study of blood T cell repertoires in COVID-19. TCRdb's table, derived via immunoSEQ multiplex PCR, lists solely in-frame clones and lacks some. Among about 21,000 clones listed, about 78% were seen once. The specimen was peripheral blood. The origin of the receptors is a man aged 60 to 75 with active COVID-19.

The rearrangement links TRBV6-5 to TRBJ1-4, with 10 bases fitting TRBD1. Trimming at V came to 7 bases and at J to 5 bases, leaving 7 bases not matched to a gene. Looked up from germline, CDR1 is MNHEY and CDR2 is SVGAGI. This CDR3 region has 15 residues. The CDR3, as DNA: TGTGCCAGCACCTCGGGGACAGGGGCGAATGAAAAACTGTTTTTT. This translates into CASTSGTGANEKLFF.

The gene calls are TRBV7-3 and TRBJ2-3; 10 nucleotides match TRBD2. The length of the CDR3 is 19 residues. Germline loops: CDR1 SGHTA, CDR2 FQGTGA. With V trimmed by 5 bases and J by 3 bases, 17 bases remained unmatched. The CDR3 sequence is CASSPYGSSGSSLTDTQYF. In nucleotides, the CDR3 is TGTGCCAGCAGCCCTTACGGGTCTAGCGGGAGTAGTTTGACAGATACGCAGTATTTT.